One and the same sample provided the 30 T cell receptor beta chains below, sequenced in a study of T cell repertoires in cytomegalovirus infection. These TCRs are of unknown antigen specificity. Using its own MiXCR run on the reads, TCRdb lists one record per CDR3 protein. The sample yields around 540,000 distinct CDR3 sequences, 33% seen once. This material consisted of cultured PBMCs, taken from culture after CMV antigen stimulation. Receptors originate from a human donor in good health (CMV status not recorded). Some clones in this sample may be carry-over from other donors' samples.

The J gene is TRBJ1-5, the V gene TRBV3-1; 7 bases match TRBD1. Per germline, CDR1 LGHDT and CDR2 YNNKEL (reference sequence). The CDR3 is 15 residues long. V dropped 4 bases and J dropped 7; count of bases not matched to a gene: 10. This chain's CDR3 is CASSPTTGLGQPQHF. In nucleotides, the CDR3 is TGTGCCAGCAGCCCAACGACAGGGTTAGGGCAGCCCCAGCATTTT. Drawing the rest from reference TRBV3-1 and TRBJ1-5, the complete variable domain is DTAVSQTPKYLVTQMGNDKSIKCEQNLGHDTMYWYKQDSKKFLKIMFSYNNKELIINETVPNRFSPKSPDKAHLNLHINSLELGDSAVYFCASSPTTGLGQPQHFGDGTRLSIL.

The V gene is TRBV24-1, the J gene TRBJ1-5; TRBD1 agrees at 8 bases. The CDR3 has 15 residues. CDR1 KGHDR and CDR2 SFDVKD come from the germline V gene. Trimming at V came to 9 bases and at J to 0 bases, leaving 6 bases not matched to a gene. The CDR3 nucleotides are TGTGCCACCGACAGGGGAGACGGTAGCAATCAGCCCCAGCATTTT. Translation gives CATDRGDGSNQPQHF.

This clonotype was observed at least ten times. The chain uses TRBV7-2 and TRBJ2-7, with D possibly being TRBD2 (5 bases). Trimming left V 3 bases short and J 1 base short, with 13 bases between. CDR1 SGHTA and CDR2 FQGNSA come from the germline V gene. This CDR3 spans 15 amino acids. CDR3 amino acids: CASSFYGGESYEQYV. The CDR3 coding sequence is TGTGCCAGCAGCTTTTACGGAGGCGAATCCTACGAGCAGTACGTC.

This clonotype was found a few times. This rearrangement joins TRBV7-9 to TRBJ2-4; D ambiguous. The CDR3 length is 14 residues. V gave up 5 bases and J gave up 5 bases, with 13 bases separating them. Germline V gene data show CDR1 as SEHNR and CDR2 as FQNEAQ (reference sequence). CDR3: CASSPSTQQNIQYF. The CDR3 nucleotides read TGTGCCAGCAGCCCCTCGACACAGCAAAACATTCAGTACTTC.

This clonotype was picked up a small number of times. V and J are TRBV29-1 and TRBJ2-1, with a tentative D call TRBD1 (6 bases). Germline-derived CDR1 and CDR2 are SQVTM and ANQGSEA. There are 15 residues in the CDR3. Trimming pared 0 bases from V and 0 bases from J, leaving 9 bases between. In DNA, the CDR3 is TGCAGCGTTGAAGAGGGGGCCCCCTCCTACAATGAGCAGTTCTTC. Protein: CSVEEGAPSYNEQFF.

This clonotype appeared a few times. CDR3 coding DNA: TGTGCCAGCAGCCCGCGGGCAGGGAGTGAAAAACTGTTTTTT. Translating gives CASSPRAGSEKLFF. This rearrangement joins TRBV14 to TRBJ1-4; weak D call: TRBD1 (5 bases). The CDR3 sequence is 14 residues long. Trimming pared 4 bases from V and 7 bases from J, leaving 13 bases between. The germline CDR1 and CDR2 sequences are SGHDN and FVKESK.

This clonotype was observed a handful of times. This chain links TRBV7-2 with TRBJ2-1; tentatively, D is TRBD2 (6 bases). V lost 1 base and J lost 5, with 9 bases in between. The length of the CDR3 is 14 residues. CDR1 and CDR2 (germline): SGHTA, FQGNSA. Written as DNA, the CDR3 is TGTGCCAGCAGCTTAGGACTAGGGGACAATGAGCAGTTCTTC. Its translation is CASSLGLGDNEQFF.

The J gene is TRBJ2-2, the V gene TRBV4-2; 7 nucleotides line up with TRBD1. This CDR3 comprises 14 residues. The germline gives CDR1 LGHNA, CDR2 YNFKEQ. V lost 1 base to trimming and J lost 6 bases; unmatched junction nucleotides: 2. CDR3 DNA sequence: TGTGCCAGCAGCCAAGTTGGGACAGCCGGGGAGCTGTTTTTT. It translates to CASSQVGTAGELFF.

In this sample, this clonotype turned up a few times. The chain combines TRBV6-2 or TRBV6-3 with TRBJ2-7, with 8 nucleotides matching TRBD1. The CDR3 covers 13 residues. Germline-derived CDR1 and CDR2 are MNHEY and SVGEGT. The V and J ends lost 7 bases and 3 bases, in that order; junction bases with no gene match: 5. DNA of the CDR3: TGTGCCAGCAAAAGGGGGACAGGCTACGAGCAGTACGTC. It specifies CASKRGTGYEQYV.

This chain connects TRBV7-2 to TRBJ2-7; D may be TRBD1 (6 bases). The ends were cut back, 1 base at V and 7 bases at J, with 11 bases in the middle. Germline values: CDR1 SGHTA, CDR2 FQGNSA. The CDR3 length is 13 residues. The CDR3 loop reads CASSLEGVGEQYV. The CDR3 bases are TGTGCCAGCAGCTTAGAGGGGGTGGGTGAGCAGTACGTC.

The chain uses TRBV4-2 and TRBJ2-7; TRBD2 matches 7 bases. The junction had 11 bases not matched to a gene; V was cut back by 0 bases and J by 6 bases. The CDR3 runs to 16 residues. Germline lookup yields CDR1 LGHNA and CDR2 YNFKEQ. CDR3 in amino acids: CASSQDQVSSGGEQYF. The CDR3 DNA is TGTGCCAGCAGCCAAGATCAAGTTTCTAGCGGTGGCGAGCAGTACTTC.

J is TRBJ2-1 and V is TRBV5-1, with 11 bases that match TRBD2. The length of the CDR3 is 14 residues. The germline V gene encodes CDR1 SGHRS and CDR2 YFSETQ. Trimming took 7 bases from V and 7 from J; bases not matched to a gene: 7. The chain's CDR3 is CASLAGGGRNEQFF. The CDR3, as DNA: TGCGCCAGCTTAGCGGGAGGGGGTAGAAATGAGCAGTTCTTC.

The chain carries TRBV19 and TRBJ2-1, with TRBD2 matching over 11 bases. The ends lost 3 bases at V and 5 bases at J; junction bases unmatched: 6. The germline V gene has CDR1 LNHDA and CDR2 SQIVND (reference sequence). There are 16 residues in the CDR3. The CDR3 reads CASSMGEGLADNEQFF. The CDR3 DNA is TGTGCCAGTAGTATGGGCGAGGGACTAGCGGACAATGAGCAGTTCTTC.

Note on this clonotype: A clone one base away is much larger, so this may be a read error. The chain combines TRBV28 with TRBJ1-1, with D possibly TRBD1 on 5 matching bases. CDR1 is MDHEN and CDR2 is SYDVKM in the germline V gene. The CDR3 runs to 17 residues. This CDR3 is CARSLSDSRGLNTEAFF. The CDR3 DNA reads as TGTGCCCGCAGTTTGTCCGATTCGAGGGGATTGAACACTGAAGCTTTCTTT.

J is TRBJ2-1 and V is TRBV9; D remains unclear. The V gene lost 1 base and the J gene lost 6 bases, with 11 bases spanning the gap. Looked up from germline, CDR1 is SGDLS and CDR2 is YYNGEE. The CDR3 consists of 14 residues. The DNA for the CDR3 is TGTGCCAGCAGCGTAATTGCGACTGCCAATGAGCAGTTCTTC. Protein product: CASSVIATANEQFF. Full variable domain (rest looked up from reference TRBV9 and TRBJ2-1): DSGVTQTPKHLITATGQRVTLRCSPRSGDLSVYWYQQSLDQGLQFLIQYYNGEERAKGNILERFSAQQFPDLHSELNLSSLELGDSALYFCASSVIATANEQFFGPGTRLTVL.

The rearrangement links TRBV28 to TRBJ1-5, with D possibly matching TRBD1 (5 bases). The CDR3 is 14 amino acids. Germline loops: CDR1 MDHEN, CDR2 SYDVKM. The ends were cut back, 2 bases at V and 7 bases at J, with 12 bases in the middle. In nucleotides, the CDR3 is TGTGCCAGCAGTTTAATAGCCGGGGGGCAGCCCCAGCATTTT. Amino acid sequence: CASSLIAGGQPQHF. Drawing the rest from reference TRBV28 and TRBJ1-5, the complete variable domain is DVKVTQSSRYLVKRTGEKVFLECVQDMDHENMFWYRQDPGLGLRLIYFSYDVKMKEKGDIPEGYSVSREKKERFSLILESASTNQTSMYLCASSLIAGGQPQHFGDGTRLSIL.

Ten or more counts support this clonotype. V gene TRBV7-2 combines with J gene TRBJ1-2, with TRBD1 as a possible D gene (5 bases). The CDR3 consists of 14 residues. CDR1 and CDR2 from the germline V gene are SGHTA and FQGNSA. With 0 bases removed from V and 4 bases from J, the gap between germline ends came to 9 bases. CDR3 DNA: TGTGCCAGCAGCTTAGCCGGGAGGGGCTATGGCTACACCTTC. Translated: CASSLAGRGYGYTF.

This clonotype was counted only a few times. The chain is built from TRBV6-2 or TRBV6-3 and TRBJ1-1, with 11 bases matching TRBD1. CDR1 and CDR2 from the germline V gene are MNHEY and SVGEGT. This CDR3 region has 15 residues. With 7 bases clipped from V and 5 bases from J, the junction kept 9 bases outside the gene matches. The CDR3 here is CASKPDRGRATEAFF. DNA of the CDR3: TGTGCCAGCAAGCCGGACAGGGGGCGCGCAACTGAAGCTTTCTTT.

This clonotype was counted between two and nine times. This chain joins TRBV25-1 and TRBJ2-1; D gene ambiguous. Looked up from germline, CDR1 is MGHDK and CDR2 is SYGVNS. The CDR3 totals 13 residues. V was trimmed by 9 bases and J by 0 bases, leaving 9 bases between them. CDR3: CASTRSSYNEQFF. In DNA form, the CDR3 reads TGTGCCAGTACGCGTAGCTCCTACAATGAGCAGTTCTTC.

This clonotype was seen a few times. The rearrangement links TRBV6-2 or TRBV6-3 to TRBJ1-1, with 7 nucleotides matching TRBD1. Germline CDR1 and CDR2: MNHEY and SVGEGT. CDR3 length: 15 amino acids. V lost 0 bases, J lost 1 base, and 2 bases stayed unmatched. CDR3 residues: CASSYSGQTNTEAFF. The CDR3 DNA reads as TGTGCCAGCAGTTACTCGGGACAGACGAACACTGAAGCTTTCTTT.

This chain joins TRBV19 and TRBJ1-6, with 7 bases that match TRBD1. Looked up from germline, CDR1 is LNHDA and CDR2 is SQIVND (reference sequence). V dropped 6 bases and J dropped 5; count of bases not matched to a gene: 10. The CDR3 has 16 amino acids. Written as DNA, the CDR3 is TGTGCCAGTAGCCGACAGGGCTTAGGAAATAATTCACCCCTCCACTTT. Protein: CASSRQGLGNNSPLHF.

CDR3 DNA: TGTGCCACCAGCAGGAACACAGCGCTGTTAAACGAGCAGTACGTC. It codes for CATSRNTALLNEQYV. This sequence joins TRBV15 and TRBJ2-7; D is uncertain. Deletions cut 3 bases from V and 5 bases from J, with 17 bases between. Germline CDR1 LNHNV, CDR2 YYDKDF (reference sequence). CDR3 length: 15 residues.

The rearrangement joins TRBV6-6 to TRBJ2-7; TRBD2 matches at 10 bases. The V gene's germline CDR1 is MNHNY and CDR2 SVGAGI (reference sequence). This CDR3 spans 15 amino acids. The trim removed 6 bases at V and 4 bases at J, leaving 9 bases unmatched. DNA of the CDR3: TGTGCCAGCAGCCATTCTAGCGGGAGAAATTACGAGCAGTACTTC. Amino acids: CASSHSSGRNYEQYF.

This clonotype was seen a few times. The J gene is TRBJ2-1, the V gene TRBV6-2 or TRBV6-3, with D possibly TRBD2 on 6 matching bases. Germline loops: CDR1 MNHEY, CDR2 SVGEGT. Trimming stripped 4 bases from V and 4 bases from J, with 20 bases between. CDR3 length equals 17 residues. CDR3 region: CASSSRFLSSEYNEQFF. For the CDR3, the DNA is TGTGCCAGCAGTTCCCGTTTTTTATCTAGCGAATACAATGAGCAGTTCTTC.

This clonotype occurred a few times. The chain employs TRBV14 and TRBJ1-6; D is ambiguous. The germline V gene has CDR1 SGHDN and CDR2 FVKESK. The germline V and J ends were trimmed by 6 bases and 0 bases, with 15 bases remaining between them. The CDR3 has 17 residues. The CDR3 region has the DNA TGTGCCAGCAGGGATACGGCTTCTGGCTCCTATAATTCACCCCTCCACTTT. It encodes CASRDTASGSYNSPLHF. The full variable domain, rest sourced from reference TRBV14 and TRBJ1-6, is EAGVTQFPSHSVIEKGQTVTLRCDPISGHDNLYWYRRVMGKEIKFLLHFVKESKQDESGMPNNRFLAERTGGTYSTLKVQPAELEDSGVYFCASRDTASGSYNSPLHFGNGTRLTVT.

This clonotype showed up many times. V gene TRBV4-1 combines with J gene TRBJ2-7; no firm D call. The CDR3 totals 12 residues. Trimming shortened V by 0 bases and J by 3 bases, and 3 bases separated the two germline ends. The germline V gene encodes CDR1 MGHRA and CDR2 YSYEKL. The CDR3 sequence: CASSQDNYEQYF. CDR3 nucleotide sequence: TGCGCCAGCAGCCAAGACAACTACGAGCAGTACTTC.

This clonotype was counted ten times or more. The rearrangement uses TRBV7-2 and TRBJ2-7; 11 nucleotides match TRBD1. V trimming: 5 bases; J trimming: 1 base; junction bases outside the gene matches: 4. Germline assignment: CDR1 SGHTA and CDR2 FQGNSA. CDR3 size: 15 residues. CDR3 sequence: CASSQDRGQSYEQYF. Written as DNA, the CDR3 is TGTGCCAGCAGCCAGGACAGGGGGCAATCCTACGAGCAGTACTTC.

The rearrangement uses TRBV7-6 and TRBJ2-3; 13 nucleotides align to TRBD2. The junction had 10 bases not matched to a gene; V was cut back by 7 bases and J by 0 bases. CDR1 SGHVS and CDR2 FNYEAQ come from the germline V gene. CDR3 length equals 18 residues. The CDR3 bases are TGTGCCAGCACCCCGGGACTAGCGGGGCTATCTAGCACAGATACGCAGTATTTT. Its translation is CASTPGLAGLSSTDTQYF. Drawing the rest from reference TRBV7-6 and TRBJ2-3, the complete variable domain is GAGVSQSPRYKVTKRGQDVALRCDPISGHVSLYWYRQALGQGPEFLTYFNYEAQQDKSGLPNDRFSAERPEGSISTLTIQRTEQRDSAMYRCASTPGLAGLSSTDTQYFGPGTRLTVL.

The chain combines TRBV20-1 with TRBJ2-7; TRBD2 aligns across 8 bases. With V trimmed by 5 bases and J by 1 base, 7 bases remained unmatched. CDR1 and CDR2 from the germline V gene are DFQATT and SNEGSKA (reference sequence). This CDR3 is 14 amino acids long. CDR3 bases: TGCAGTGCTCGGAGCGGGAGTCTGTCCTACGAGCAGTACTTC. Amino acids: CSARSGSLSYEQYF.

In its sample, this clonotype was seen a few times. V usage is TRBV19 and J usage is TRBJ1-5, with TRBD1 matching over 7 bases. V shed 4 bases, J shed 5 bases, and the junction held 11 bases outside the gene matches. The CDR3 runs to 16 residues. The germline gives CDR1 LNHDA, CDR2 SQIVND (reference sequence). CDR3 coding DNA: TGTGCCAGTAGTAGAGTAGGGACAGTTAATGATCAGCCCCAGCATTTT. It specifies CASSRVGTVNDQPQHF.